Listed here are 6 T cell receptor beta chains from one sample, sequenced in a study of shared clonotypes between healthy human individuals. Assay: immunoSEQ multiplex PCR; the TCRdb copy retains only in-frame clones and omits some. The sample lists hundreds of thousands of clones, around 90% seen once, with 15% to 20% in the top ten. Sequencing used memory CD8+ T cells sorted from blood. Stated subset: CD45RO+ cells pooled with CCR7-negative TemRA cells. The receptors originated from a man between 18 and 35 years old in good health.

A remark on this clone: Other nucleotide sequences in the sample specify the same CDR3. The CDR3 loop is CASSLAGREQYF. Written as DNA, the CDR3 is TGTGCCAGCAGCTTAGCGGGCCGCGAGCAGTACTTC. V usage is TRBV7-9 and J usage is TRBJ2-7; no reliable D call. V lost 0 bases and J lost 6, with 6 bases in between. The germline V gene has CDR1 SEHNR and CDR2 FQNEAQ (reference sequence). This CDR3 has 12 amino acids.

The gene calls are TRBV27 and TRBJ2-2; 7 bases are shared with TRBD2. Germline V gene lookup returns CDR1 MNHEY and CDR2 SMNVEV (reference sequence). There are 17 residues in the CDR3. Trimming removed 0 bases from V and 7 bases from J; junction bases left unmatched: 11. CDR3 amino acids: CASSLSSGDGGLGELFF. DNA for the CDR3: TGTGCCAGCAGTTTATCAAGCGGGGACGGGGGACTCGGGGAGCTGTTTTTT.

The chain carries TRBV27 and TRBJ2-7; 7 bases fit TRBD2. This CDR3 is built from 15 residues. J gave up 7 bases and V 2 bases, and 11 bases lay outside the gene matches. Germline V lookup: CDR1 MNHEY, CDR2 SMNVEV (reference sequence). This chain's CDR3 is CASSLIGGGEGEQYF. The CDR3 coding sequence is TGTGCCAGCAGTTTAATTGGTGGAGGGGAGGGAGAGCAGTACTTC.

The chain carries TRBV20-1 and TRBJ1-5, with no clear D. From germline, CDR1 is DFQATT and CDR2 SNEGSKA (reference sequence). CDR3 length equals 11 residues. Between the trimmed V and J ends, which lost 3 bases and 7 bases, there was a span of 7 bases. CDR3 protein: CSARGRQPQHF. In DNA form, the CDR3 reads TGCAGTGCTAGGGGCCGGCAGCCCCAGCATTTT.

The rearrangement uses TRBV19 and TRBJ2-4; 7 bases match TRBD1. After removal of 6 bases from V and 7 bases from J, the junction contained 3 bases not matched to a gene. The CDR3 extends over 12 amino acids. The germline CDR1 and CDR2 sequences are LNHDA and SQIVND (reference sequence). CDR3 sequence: CASSLQGNIQYF. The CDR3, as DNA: TGTGCCAGTAGCCTACAGGGGAACATTCAGTACTTC. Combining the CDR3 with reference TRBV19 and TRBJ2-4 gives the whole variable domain DGGITQSPKYLFRKEGQNVTLSCEQNLNHDAMYWYRQDPGQGLRLIYYSQIVNDFQKGDIAEGYSVSREKKESFPLTVTSAQKNPTAFYLCASSLQGNIQYFGAGTRLSVL.

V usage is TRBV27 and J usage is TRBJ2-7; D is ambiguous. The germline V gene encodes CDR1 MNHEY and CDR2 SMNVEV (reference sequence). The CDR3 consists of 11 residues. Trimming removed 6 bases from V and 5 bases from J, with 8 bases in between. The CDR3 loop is CASRSANEQYF. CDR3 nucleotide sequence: TGTGCCAGCAGGTCGGCGAACGAGCAGTACTTC.